These 29 T cell receptor beta chains were all obtained from the same sample, sequenced in a study of T-cell memory formation after mild COVID-19. TCRdb called the 5' RACE reads again in MiXCR, with one record for every CDR3 protein. This table has over 60,000 distinct CDR3 sequences, about a sixth appearing once. The sequencing sample was made of PBMCs or a T cell subset sorted from them (not recorded which). These receptors were taken from an adult woman who had mild COVID-19 (a few samples of this study predate the infection). Cell type and time point are not known.

This clonotype occurred a few times. The V and J genes are TRBV14 and TRBJ2-3; 7 positions match TRBD2. Trimming removed 6 bases from V and 5 bases from J; junction bases left unmatched: 11. Germline V gene sequence: CDR1 SGHDN, CDR2 FVKESK. The CDR3 is 15 residues long. This CDR3 is CASSLVPRELDTQYF. CDR3 in DNA: TGTGCCAGCAGTCTCGTCCCGCGGGAGCTAGATACGCAGTATTTT.

This clonotype appeared a few times. This chain links TRBV27 with TRBJ2-2, with 11 bases aligning to TRBD1. The CDR3 is 17 residues long. V gave up 3 bases and J gave up 8 bases; unmatched junction bases: 11. CDR1 MNHEY and CDR2 SMNVEV come from the germline V gene (reference sequence). The CDR3 sequence is CASSFSSGTGGIGELFF. In DNA, the CDR3 is TGTGCCAGCAGTTTCTCATCCGGGACAGGGGGAATTGGGGAGCTGTTTTTT.

The table lists this clonotype with a few counts. The chain recombines TRBV14 with TRBJ2-7; 14 bases match TRBD2. Looked up from germline, CDR1 is SGHDN and CDR2 is FVKESK. V shed 4 bases, J shed 2 bases, and the junction held 13 bases outside the gene matches. CDR3 length equals 19 residues. The CDR3 region has the DNA TGTGCCAGCAGCCCCACCTCGGGGACTAGCGGGAGACCTGCCTACGAGCAGTACTTC. It translates to CASSPTSGTSGRPAYEQYF.

This clonotype was detected only a few times. The genes are TRBV5-6 and TRBJ2-1; 8 bases agree with TRBD1. This CDR3 contains 15 residues. From germline, CDR1 is SGHDT and CDR2 YYEEEE. Unmatched junction bases numbered 4, after V lost 1 base and J lost 4 bases. The CDR3: CASSLSGQGYNEQFF. The CDR3 bases are TGTGCCAGCAGCTTGTCCGGACAGGGATACAATGAGCAGTTCTTC.

The chain recombines TRBV12-3 or TRBV12-4 with TRBJ2-7, with D possibly TRBD2 on 6 matching bases. Deletions cut 3 bases from V and 6 bases from J, with 9 bases between. The CDR3 has 12 amino acids. The DNA for the CDR3 is TGTGCCAGCAGTTTGGGACTCTTCGAGCAGTACTTC. Its translation is CASSLGLFEQYF.

This clonotype was seen a few times. V usage is TRBV2 and J usage is TRBJ1-2; D call uncertain. The CDR3 runs 15 residues. Per the germline V gene, CDR1 is SNHLY and CDR2 is FYNNEI. V dropped 2 bases and J dropped 2 bases, with 12 bases sitting between them. The CDR3 loop reads CASSESDRRNYGYTF. For the CDR3, the DNA is TGTGCCAGCAGTGAATCGGACCGACGAAACTATGGCTACACCTTC.

The rearrangement joins TRBV30 to TRBJ1-5; D is uncertain. The length of the CDR3 is 14 residues. Trimming took 7 bases from V and 2 from J, leaving 15 bases between them. Germline V gene data show CDR1 as GTSNPN and CDR2 as SVGIG (reference sequence). The chain's CDR3 is CAYGRFGGNQPQHF. CDR3 DNA: TGTGCCTACGGGCGATTCGGGGGCAATCAGCCCCAGCATTTT.

This clonotype appeared many times. The CDR3 region is CASRLGQGNTEAFF. CDR3 in DNA: TGTGCCAGCAGACTCGGGCAGGGGAACACTGAAGCTTTCTTT. This chain links TRBV12-3 or TRBV12-4 with TRBJ1-1; D is perhaps TRBD1 (5 bases). The CDR3 totals 14 residues. V was cut by 6 bases and J by 1 base, with 12 bases left in between.

The genes are TRBV20-1 and TRBJ1-5; TRBD1 might be the D (6 bases). Looked up from germline, CDR1 is DFQATT and CDR2 is SNEGSKA (reference sequence). CDR3 length: 15 amino acids. Trimming took 6 bases from V and 8 from J, leaving 23 bases between them. The CDR3 sequence: CSALQPEGGVEPQHF. The DNA of the CDR3 is TGCAGTGCCCTCCAACCCGAAGGGGGAGTAGAGCCCCAGCATTTT.

At least ten counts were recorded for this clonotype. J is TRBJ2-1 and V is TRBV27; unclear D gene. Germline CDR1 and CDR2: MNHEY and SMNVEV (reference sequence). V gave up 4 bases and J gave up 6 bases, with 16 bases separating them. The CDR3 runs to 15 residues. The CDR3 is CASSYLPIGTNEQFF. As DNA, the CDR3 is TGTGCCAGCAGTTACTTGCCTATAGGCACCAATGAGCAGTTCTTC.

This clonotype came up a few times. The CDR3 DNA follows: TGCAGCGTCCATTACACCGGGGAGCTGTTTTTT. This sequence encodes CSVHYTGELFF. The rearrangement links TRBV29-1 to TRBJ2-2; unclear D gene. CDR1 SQVTM and CDR2 ANQGSEA come from the germline V gene. The CDR3 loop spans 11 amino acids. Trimming pared 6 bases from V and 3 bases from J, leaving 5 bases between.

This clonotype came up a few times. The chain is built from TRBV29-1 and TRBJ2-2; D may correspond to TRBD1 or TRBD2 (5 bases each). Looked up from germline, CDR1 is SQVTM and CDR2 is ANQGSEA. The CDR3 consists of 14 residues. V lost 6 bases, J lost 4 bases, and 15 bases lay in between. The DNA for the CDR3 is TGCAGCGTATCACCGGGACGCGGCACCGGGGAGCTGTTTTTT. Its translation is CSVSPGRGTGELFF.

This chain joins TRBV12-3 or TRBV12-4 and TRBJ2-7; D is uncertain. V lost 2 bases, J lost 5 bases, and 13 bases lay in between. There are 14 residues in the CDR3. The CDR3 loop reads CASSLSLGPHEQYF. The CDR3, as DNA: TGTGCCAGCAGTTTATCGTTAGGACCCCACGAGCAGTACTTC.

Only a few counts were recorded for this clonotype. The rearrangement uses TRBV4-3 and TRBJ2-7; the D is unclear. The V end lost 1 base, the J end lost 5 bases, and 12 bases lay between the germline ends. The CDR3 runs to 14 residues. Germline V gene sequence: CDR1 LGHNA, CDR2 YSLEER. CDR3 amino acids: CASSQASDADEQYF. CDR3 nucleotides: TGCGCCAGCAGCCAAGCCTCGGACGCCGACGAGCAGTACTTC.

J is TRBJ2-7 and V is TRBV4-1; TRBD2 matches 7 bases. Germline lookup yields CDR1 MGHRA and CDR2 YSYEKL. The CDR3 is 13 amino acids. V was clipped by 3 bases and J by 5 bases; unmatched bases: 4. The CDR3 spells CASSHGGGNEQYF. For the CDR3, the DNA is TGCGCCAGCAGCCACGGGGGAGGGAACGAGCAGTACTTC.

V and J are TRBV11-2 and TRBJ1-1; the D is unclear. This CDR3 has 16 residues. The germline V gene encodes CDR1 SGHAT and CDR2 FQNNGV. V was shortened by 5 bases and J by 0 bases, with 16 bases between the two germline ends. The CDR3 DNA is TGTGCCAGCAGCATTGATCCCGTGACGGTGAACACTGAAGCTTTCTTT. Its translation is CASSIDPVTVNTEAFF.

This clonotype has a handful of counts. The gene calls are TRBV7-9 and TRBJ2-7; D not resolved. CDR1 is SEHNR, CDR2 FQNEAQ, per germline (reference sequence). V was clipped by 5 bases and J by 5 bases, with 10 bases between them. The CDR3 loop spans 12 amino acids. CDR3 loop: CASSTPPDEQYF. The CDR3 DNA reads as TGTGCCAGCAGCACCCCTCCTGACGAGCAGTACTTC.

This clonotype was picked up a small number of times. The rearrangement links TRBV27 to TRBJ2-5; TRBD2 is a possible D gene (5 bases). Per germline, CDR1 MNHEY and CDR2 SMNVEV (reference sequence). Trimming removed 5 bases from V and 5 bases from J, with 15 bases in between. The CDR3 is 14 residues long. CDR3 nucleotide sequence: TGTGCCAGCAGTCCCCCGGGGTCTTGGGAGACCCAGTACTTC. It specifies CASSPPGSWETQYF.

The chain couples TRBV4-1 to TRBJ2-7; D not resolved. V was pared by 1 base and J by 0 bases, with 16 bases between. Germline V gene data show CDR1 as MGHRA and CDR2 as YSYEKL. This CDR3 has 17 residues. The CDR3 DNA sequence: TGCGCCAGCAGCCAAGGATATTCAAGCGCTAGCTCCTACGAGCAGTACTTC. It translates to CASSQGYSSASSYEQYF.

The genes are TRBV29-1 and TRBJ2-4, with D perhaps TRBD2 (6 bases). Germline V gene sequence: CDR1 SQVTM, CDR2 ANQGSEA. This CDR3 is 13 amino acids long. V lost 7 bases to trimming and J lost 1 base, with 11 bases between them. The CDR3, as DNA: TGCAGCGGCCGAGGGACTGCCAAAAACATTCAGTACTTC. Translated: CSGRGTAKNIQYF.

Here the CDR3 reads CASRRTSWSSYNEQFF. CDR3 DNA: TGTGCCAGCAGAAGGACTAGCTGGAGCTCCTACAATGAGCAGTTCTTC. The V and J genes are TRBV12-3 or TRBV12-4 and TRBJ2-1, with 8 bases identical to TRBD2. The CDR3 runs 16 residues. V was pared by 6 bases and J by 0 bases, with 7 bases of the junction left unmatched.

A few counts support this clonotype. The chain links TRBV20-1 to TRBJ1-2; D is ambiguous. CDR1 is DFQATT, CDR2 SNEGSKA, per germline (reference sequence). The CDR3 runs 14 residues. V lost 6 bases and J lost 0, with 14 bases in between. CDR3 coding DNA: TGCAGTGCGGCGGACTTGGGAGCTAACTATGGCTACACCTTC. This encodes CSAADLGANYGYTF.

For the CDR3, the DNA is TGTGCCAGCAGCGCCCGGGACAGGGTTGAAAAACTGTTTTTT. Translated, it gives CASSARDRVEKLFF. The chain couples TRBV7-9 to TRBJ1-4, with TRBD1 matching over 9 bases. Trimming took 5 bases from V and 7 from J; bases not matched to a gene: 5. CDR3 length equals 14 residues. In germline, CDR1 is SEHNR, CDR2 FQNEAQ (reference sequence).

The chain links TRBV6-5 to TRBJ1-1; D might be TRBD1 (6 bases). V lost 6 bases, J lost 3 bases, and 17 bases lay in between. From germline, CDR1 is MNHEY and CDR2 SVGAGI. The CDR3 loop spans 15 amino acids. The CDR3 bases are TGTGCCAGCAGCAGGTTCGGGGGCAGGGACACTGAAGCTTTCTTT. This sequence encodes CASSRFGGRDTEAFF.

This CDR3 is CASSFGTVGQFF. The CDR3 DNA reads TGTGCCAGCAGCTTTGGTACAGTCGGGCAGTTCTTC. The V gene is TRBV7-6, the J gene TRBJ2-1, with D unclear. The ends were cut back, 3 bases at V and 12 bases at J, with 12 bases in the middle. Germline CDR1 and CDR2: SGHVS and FNYEAQ. The CDR3 is 12 residues long. Based on the CDR3 plus reference TRBV7-6 and TRBJ2-1, the full variable domain is GAGVSQSPRYKVTKRGQDVALRCDPISGHVSLYWYRQALGQGPEFLTYFNYEAQQDKSGLPNDRFSAERPEGSISTLTIQRTEQRDSAMYRCASSFGTVGQFFGPGTRLTVL.

The chain is built from TRBV7-9 and TRBJ2-5; D gene uncertain. The CDR3 is 14 amino acids. Germline CDR1 reads SEHNR; CDR2 reads FQNEAQ (reference sequence). V was clipped by 4 bases and J by 0 bases, with 9 bases between them. CDR3 DNA: TGTGCCAGCAGCTCCGTAGCAGACCAAGAGACCCAGTACTTC. This sequence encodes CASSSVADQETQYF.

V and J are TRBV7-9 and TRBJ1-5; the D is unclear. Germline-derived CDR1 and CDR2 are SEHNR and FQNEAQ (reference sequence). With 1 base removed from V and 9 bases from J, the gap between germline ends came to 7 bases. CDR3 size: 12 residues. This chain's CDR3 is CASSLEGGPQHF. CDR3 coding DNA: TGTGCCAGCAGCTTAGAAGGAGGGCCCCAGCATTTT.

The chain employs TRBV4-2 and TRBJ1-2; D unclear. V dropped 0 bases and J dropped 8 bases, with 13 bases sitting between them. CDR3 size: 14 residues. Germline lookup yields CDR1 LGHNA and CDR2 YNFKEQ. The CDR3 DNA follows: TGTGCCAGCAGCCAAGATCTTTCCGGAGACGGCTACACCTTC. Protein: CASSQDLSGDGYTF.

This chain connects TRBV30 to TRBJ1-2; 8 nucleotides align to TRBD1. The CDR3 has 14 residues. Germline values: CDR1 GTSNPN, CDR2 SVGIG (reference sequence). With V trimmed by 4 bases and J by 0 bases, 4 bases remained unmatched. CDR3 bases: TGTGCCTGGACCCCGGGACAGGCTAACTATGGCTACACCTTC. Amino acids: CAWTPGQANYGYTF.